A single TCR beta chain is shown here with its context. Repertoires were generated with immunoSEQ multiplex PCR, while TCRdb's copy carries only in-frame clones and drops some. The data contain hundreds of thousands of clones, around 84% of them singletons. The data stem from a study of blood T cell repertoires in COVID-19. The trim removed 6 bases at V and 9 bases at J, leaving 13 bases unmatched. Germline values: CDR1 MGHRA, CDR2 YSYEKL. CDR3 length: 15 amino acids. The gene calls are TRBV4-1 and TRBJ2-3; 9 bases align to TRBD1. The sequencing input was PBMCs or T cells enriched from blood (not recorded which). This TCR was sampled from a man aged 35-49 years who had recovered from COVID-19. CDR3 bases: TGCGCCAGCAGACAGTGGACAGGGGCATCTTGGACGCAGTATTTT. Its translation: CASRQWTGASWTQYF.